The clone carrying this T cell receptor (beta chain) was recorded at least ten times. The record originates from a study of T cells in Graves' hyperthyroidism and ophthalmopathy. Researchers amplified the TCR beta CDR3 regions from RNA transcripts. The TCR CDR3 was amplified in a first-round RT-PCR using the HTBI primer set. One entry per CDR3 protein results from TCRdb running MiXCR on the multiplex PCR reads. This sample has around 610,000 distinct CDR3 sequences; approximately 15% occur once, and the top ten carry 3.5% to 4.5%. The sequenced sample consisted of blood. The source is a woman aged 40 to 50 with Graves' ophthalmopathy.

The CDR3 DNA reads as TGTGTTTGCGCCCGGGTGGATCGGCAGCCCCAGCATTTT. Encoded protein: CVCARVDRQPQHF. This rearrangement joins TRBV6-1 to TRBJ1-5; D gene unclear. Germline V gene sequence: CDR1 MNHNS, CDR2 SASEGT. This CDR3 contains 13 residues.